This is a list of T cell receptor beta chains from one sample in a study of T cell responses to AZD1222 COVID-19 vaccine. This table comes from immunoSEQ multiplex PCR, and its TCRdb copy is limited to in-frame clones, with some not included. This sample has approximately 190,000 clones, with around 92% found just once. The sample consisted of peripheral blood, taken on day 0 of AZD1222 vaccination. Source of these receptors: an adult in good health. CDR3s include the opening cysteine and the closing phenylalanine or tryptophan. D genes are given only for firm matches. Expanded clones get a size class; other rows say once, few or many, or leave the size out.

TRBV18	.	TRBJ1-1	TRBD1	CASSPPGRGKGNTEAFF	TGTGCCAGCTCACCACCCGGCAGGGGGAAGGGGAACACTGAAGCTTTCTTT
TRBV5-6	.	TRBJ2-5	TRBD2	CASSLASGGAGQETQYF	TGTGCCAGCAGCTTGGCTAGCGGGGGGGCCGGCCAAGAGACCCAGTACTTC
TRBV9	once	TRBJ1-3	.	CASSVVASSGNTIYF	TGTGCCAGCAGCGTAGTGGCTAGCTCTGGAAACACCATATATTTT
TRBV5-1	.	TRBJ1-1	.	CASSFAGRKPEAFF	TGCGCCAGCAGCTTTGCAGGGAGAAAGCCTGAAGCTTTCTTT
TRBV2	.	TRBJ1-4	TRBD1	CASSPVRGRGGNEKLFF	TGTGCCAGCAGCCCTGTGAGGGGGCGGGGGGGTAATGAAAAACTGTTTTTT
TRBV7-9	.	TRBJ2-5	TRBD1	CASSLGGTGGFQETQYF	TGTGCCAGCAGCTTAGGCGGGACAGGGGGTTTCCAGGAGACCCAGTACTTC
TRBV19	.	TRBJ1-5	.	CASNRDGNQPQHF	TGTGCCAGTAACAGGGATGGCAATCAGCCCCAGCATTTT
TRBV28	.	TRBJ1-5	.	CASRGTGDNQPQHF	TGTGCCAGCAGGGGGACGGGGGACAATCAGCCCCAGCATTTT
TRBV7-9	.	TRBJ2-1	TRBD1	CASSSQGARSYNEQFF	TGTGCCAGCAGCTCACAGGGGGCCCGCTCCTACAATGAGCAGTTCTTC
TRBV2	.	TRBJ1-5	.	CASSPTGYQPQHF	TGTGCCAGCAGCCCGACGGGGTATCAGCCCCAGCATTTT
TRBV19	.	TRBJ2-4	TRBD2	CASSIAGGKNIQYF	TGTGCCAGTAGTATAGCGGGGGGGAAAAACATTCAGTACTTC
TRBV6-2/TRBV6-3	.	TRBJ1-5	.	CASSYDSNQPQHF	TGTGCCAGCAGTTACGACAGTAATCAGCCCCAGCATTTT
TRBV7-2	.	TRBJ1-2	TRBD1	CASSLAAWTGDYGYTF	TGTGCCAGCAGCTTAGCAGCCTGGACAGGGGACTATGGCTACACCTTC
TRBV19	.	TRBJ1-3	.	CASSIDSGNTIYF	TGTGCCAGTAGTATAGACTCTGGAAACACCATATATTTT
TRBV7-2	.	TRBJ2-2	.	CASSLMGDTGELFF	TGTGCCAGCAGCTTAATGGGCGACACCGGGGAGCTGTTTTTT
TRBV14	.	TRBJ2-1	.	CASSRRAEQFF	TGTGCCAGCAGCCGCCGGGCTGAGCAGTTCTTC